Sequencing of this T cell receptor beta chain was carried out in a study of shared clonotypes between healthy human individuals. General study results and limits: Sharing across a few donors was seen in 4% to 6.5% of naive CD4 clonotypes. Estimated clonotype richness was generally higher in naive than memory subsets.

Looked up from germline, CDR1 is LGHNA and CDR2 is YSLEER. The ends were cut back, 5 bases at V and 2 bases at J, with 18 bases in the middle. The CDR3 totals 16 residues. Naive CD8 cells, CD45RO-negative and positively selected for CCR7, excluded terminally differentiated effector memory CD45RA+ cells. To note about this clone: Its matching antigen is unknown.

The repertoire was sequenced with immunoSEQ multiplex PCR; TCRdb's copy has only in-frame clones and lacks some. The sample has about 2.1 million clones; 85% to 95% are singletons. The sequence was obtained from a man aged 18-30 years in good health. Some clones in this sample may be carry-over from other donors' samples. J is TRBJ1-2 and V is TRBV4-3; no clear D. Sequenced sample: naive CD8+ T cells from PBMCs. CDR3 in amino acids: CASSTTHHGRNYGYTF. The CDR3 nucleotides are TGCGCCAGCAGCACCACCCACCATGGCAGAAACTATGGCTACACCTTC.